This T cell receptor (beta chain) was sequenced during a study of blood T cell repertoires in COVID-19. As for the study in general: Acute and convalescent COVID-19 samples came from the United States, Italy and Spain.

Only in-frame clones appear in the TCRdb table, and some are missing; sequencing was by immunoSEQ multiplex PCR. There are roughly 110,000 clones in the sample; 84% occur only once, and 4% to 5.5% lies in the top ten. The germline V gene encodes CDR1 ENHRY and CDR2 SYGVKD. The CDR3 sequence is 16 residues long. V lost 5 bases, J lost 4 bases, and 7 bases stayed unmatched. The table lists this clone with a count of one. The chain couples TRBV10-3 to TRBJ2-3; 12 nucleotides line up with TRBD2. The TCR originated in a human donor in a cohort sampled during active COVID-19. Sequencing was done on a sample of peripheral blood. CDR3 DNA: TGTGCCATCAGTCCGGCTAGCGGGAGGGGGGCAGATACGCAGTATTTT. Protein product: CAISPASGRGADTQYF.